A selection of T cell receptor beta chains follows, all from one sample in a study of blood T cell repertoires in COVID-19. The repertoire was sequenced with immunoSEQ multiplex PCR; TCRdb's copy has only in-frame clones and lacks some. Here the sample spans tens of thousands of clones, over 70% being singletons. The specimen sequenced was peripheral blood. The receptor set was obtained from a woman between 50 and 59 years old with active or convalescent COVID-19. Each CDR3 is given with its conserved first and last residue. Each record gives: clone size, J gene, D gene, V gene, CDR3 protein, CDR3 DNA. A D gene is named only where the DNA matches it firmly. Some rows have no size entry. The others give once, few or many, or a class for an expanded clone.

clone size: once
J gene: TRBJ2-4
D gene: .
V gene: TRBV2
CDR3 protein: CASSPFLGQGKMRAKNIQYF
CDR3 DNA: TGTGCCAGCAGTCCTTTTCTGGGGCAGGGGAAGATGAGGGCCAAAAACATTCAGTACTTC

clone size: once
J gene: TRBJ2-7
D gene: TRBD2
V gene: TRBV5-1
CDR3 protein: CASSLVLGLATYEQYF
CDR3 DNA: TGCGCCAGCAGCTTGGTCCTAGGACTAGCGACGTACGAGCAGTACTTC

clone size: .
J gene: TRBJ2-5
D gene: TRBD1
V gene: TRBV7-7
CDR3 protein: CASSLEGGVQETQYF
CDR3 DNA: TGTGCCAGCAGCTTAGAAGGGGGCGTTCAAGAGACCCAGTACTTC

clone size: few
J gene: TRBJ2-7
D gene: .
V gene: TRBV19
CDR3 protein: CASSYRTGHPLYEQYF
CDR3 DNA: TGTGCCAGTAGTTATCGTACGGGACACCCCCTCTACGAGCAGTACTTC

clone size: .
J gene: TRBJ1-4
D gene: .
V gene: TRBV30
CDR3 protein: CAWTRGARNEKLFF
CDR3 DNA: TGTGCCTGGACGCGGGGCGCGCGTAATGAAAAACTGTTTTTT

clone size: once
J gene: TRBJ1-1
D gene: TRBD1
V gene: TRBV9
CDR3 protein: CASGRQGDTEAFF
CDR3 DNA: TGTGCCAGCGGCAGACAGGGAGACACTGAAGCTTTCTTT

clone size: once
J gene: TRBJ1-2
D gene: TRBD1
V gene: TRBV5-8
CDR3 protein: CASSPPGGGYTF
CDR3 DNA: TGTGCCAGCAGCCCTCCAGGGGGCGGCTACACCTTC

clone size: .
J gene: TRBJ2-5
D gene: .
V gene: TRBV6-5
CDR3 protein: CASSFEGRETQYF
CDR3 DNA: TGTGCCAGCAGTTTTGAAGGCAGGGAGACCCAGTACTTC

clone size: few
J gene: TRBJ2-2
D gene: .
V gene: TRBV7-2
CDR3 protein: CASSPGWRGETGELFF
CDR3 DNA: TGTGCCAGCAGCCCAGGTTGGAGGGGTGAGACCGGGGAGCTGTTTTTT

clone size: few
J gene: TRBJ1-3
D gene: .
V gene: TRBV7-8
CDR3 protein: CASSRTGQRQTGNTIYF
CDR3 DNA: TGTGCCAGCAGCCGAACAGGACAGAGGCAGACTGGAAACACCATATATTTT

clone size: .
J gene: TRBJ2-5
D gene: TRBD1
V gene: TRBV5-1
CDR3 protein: CASSLATGFETQYF
CDR3 DNA: TGCGCCAGCAGCTTGGCGACAGGGTTTGAGACCCAGTACTTC